The 30 T cell receptor beta chains reported below all come from one sample, sequenced in a study of PD-1 blockade in classical Hodgkin lymphoma. Sequencing was performed with immunoSEQ multiplex PCR; in TCRdb, only in-frame clones are kept and a portion is missing. This sample carries 2,000 to 2,500 clones, about 85% of them seen once, and the ten largest clones take less than 30%. Exposure to brentuximab vedotin varied, and each patient had relapsed following autologous stem cell transplantation. The specimen was peripheral blood mononuclear cells (PBMCs), collected at baseline. The receptors come from a human donor with classical Hodgkin lymphoma.

The chain couples TRBV27 to TRBJ2-2; 9 bases agree with TRBD2. This CDR3 has 18 amino acids. J gave up 4 bases and V 4 bases, and 13 bases lay outside the gene matches. From germline, CDR1 is MNHEY and CDR2 SMNVEV (reference sequence). The CDR3 loop reads CASSSQTSGAASTGELFF. For the CDR3, the DNA is TGTGCCAGCAGTTCACAGACTAGCGGCGCAGCGAGCACCGGGGAGCTGTTTTTT.

The V gene is TRBV27, the J gene TRBJ1-6, with D uncertain. The V gene's germline CDR1 is MNHEY and CDR2 SMNVEV (reference sequence). The CDR3 covers 13 residues. With 0 bases removed from V and 10 bases from J, the gap between germline ends came to 7 bases. The CDR3 loop reads CASSLSLGSPLHF. CDR3 bases: TGTGCCAGCAGTTTATCCTTGGGCTCACCCCTCCACTTT.

The V gene is TRBV25-1, the J gene TRBJ1-2; possible D gene TRBD1, 5 bases. The CDR3 is 15 residues long. In germline, CDR1 is MGHDK, CDR2 SYGVNS. Deletions cut 4 bases from V and 3 bases from J, with 15 bases between. The CDR3 loop is CASSAGTTVYYGYTF. The DNA of the CDR3 is TGTGCCAGCAGTGCGGGGACTACAGTCTACTATGGCTACACCTTC.

This chain links TRBV5-1 with TRBJ1-2; D ambiguous. V was cut by 4 bases and J by 3 bases, with 10 bases left in between. CDR3 length: 13 amino acids. The germline V gene encodes CDR1 SGHRS and CDR2 YFSETQ. The CDR3 sequence: CASSQMGDYGYTF. Written as DNA, the CDR3 is TGCGCCAGCAGCCAGATGGGTGACTATGGCTACACCTTC.

The chain couples TRBV28 to TRBJ2-2; TRBD1 or TRBD2 may be the D gene (5 bases each). V lost 3 bases to trimming and J lost 0 bases, with 11 bases between them. CDR3 length equals 16 residues. Germline loops: CDR1 MDHEN, CDR2 SYDVKM. CDR3 region: CASSFPGQSNTGELFF. Here the CDR3 DNA reads TGTGCCAGCAGTTTCCCGGGGCAGTCGAACACCGGGGAGCTGTTTTTT.

CDR3 sequence (DNA): TGCAGCGTTGGGGGGCGGAATCAGCCCCAGCATTTT. This translates into CSVGGRNQPQHF. J is TRBJ1-5 and V is TRBV29-1; D possibly corresponds to TRBD1 (6 bases). In germline, CDR1 is SQVTM, CDR2 ANQGSEA. The CDR3 runs 12 residues. The V end lost 4 bases, the J end lost 4 bases, and 8 bases lay between the germline ends.

On this clone: Other DNA variants within this sample encode the same CDR3. V usage is TRBV5-8 and J usage is TRBJ2-7; TRBD2 is a possible D gene (7 bases). CDR1 SGHTS and CDR2 YDEGEE come from the germline V gene. This CDR3 has 14 residues. V was pared by 4 bases and J by 7 bases, with 18 bases between. CDR3 nucleotide sequence: TGTGCCAGCAGCCTAATGGGGGGGGCGCTTGAGCAGTACTTC. It is translated as CASSLMGGALEQYF.

The chain links TRBV2 to TRBJ2-4, with D perhaps matching TRBD2 (6 bases). This CDR3 contains 19 residues. V was clipped by 8 bases and J by 0 bases, with 26 bases between them. Per germline, CDR1 SNHLY and CDR2 FYNNEI. This CDR3 reads CASGPGSGGDLLAKNIQYF. CDR3 coding DNA: TGTGCCAGCGGGCCCGGGAGTGGCGGGGACTTACTAGCCAAAAACATTCAGTACTTC. The full variable domain, with the rest looked up from reference TRBV2 and TRBJ2-4, is EPEVTQTPSHQVTQMGQEVILRCVPISNHLYFYWYRQILGQKVEFLVSFYNNEISEKSEIFDDQFSVERPDGSNFTLKIRSTKLEDSAMYFCASGPGSGGDLLAKNIQYFGAGTRLSVL.

The V and J genes are TRBV5-5 and TRBJ2-2; 7 positions match TRBD1. The junction had 8 bases not matched to a gene; V was cut back by 0 bases and J by 6 bases. Germline-derived CDR1 and CDR2 are SGHKS and YYEKEE (reference sequence). The length of the CDR3 is 16 residues. The CDR3 region is CASSLGQGGFSGELFF. DNA of the CDR3: TGTGCCAGCAGCTTGGGACAGGGCGGTTTTTCCGGGGAGCTGTTTTTT.

This clone was counted between two and nine times. Distinct nucleotide sequences in the sample also encode this CDR3. V usage is TRBV10-3 and J usage is TRBJ1-5; 10 bases are a match to TRBD1. Germline-derived CDR1 and CDR2 are ENHRY and SYGVKD. CDR3 length: 14 amino acids. J gave up 0 bases and V 8 bases, and 1 base lay outside the gene matches. The CDR3 region has the DNA TGTGCCATCGGGACAGGGGATAGCAATCAGCCCCAGCATTTT. This encodes CAIGTGDSNQPQHF.

This clone was seen only a few times. CDR3 amino acids: CASSQPQGGSPLHF. CDR3 DNA: TGTGCCAGCAGCCAACCACAGGGAGGTTCACCCCTCCACTTT. The rearrangement uses TRBV4-2 and TRBJ1-6; maybe TRBD1 (6 bases). Trimming left V 2 bases short and J 9 bases short, with 11 bases between. There are 14 residues in the CDR3. Looked up from germline, CDR1 is LGHNA and CDR2 is YNFKEQ.

This sequence joins TRBV7-8 and TRBJ1-2; TRBD1 aligns across 10 bases. V dropped 7 bases and J dropped 8; count of bases not matched to a gene: 7. Germline CDR1 and CDR2: SGHVS and FQNEAQ. This CDR3 has 13 residues. The CDR3 sequence is CASNRGTGEGYTF. DNA for the CDR3: TGTGCCAGCAACAGAGGGACAGGGGAAGGCTACACCTTC.

The V and J genes are TRBV4-2 and TRBJ2-1, with TRBD1 matching 9 bases. Germline CDR1 and CDR2: LGHNA and YNFKEQ. CDR3 length: 15 residues. J lost 9 bases, V lost 1 base, and 7 bases had no gene match. The CDR3 nucleotides are TGTGCCAGCAGCCAAGGGGGACAGGGTCAACCTGAGCAGTTCTTC. Protein product: CASSQGGQGQPEQFF.

The CDR3 protein is CASSLGPLREAFF. CDR3 coding DNA: TGTGCCAGCAGCTTAGGCCCTCTTAGAGAAGCTTTCTTT. The chain joins TRBV11-3 to TRBJ1-1; D not resolved. The V end was cut by 1 base, the J end by 8 bases, with 11 bases between. The CDR3 totals 13 residues. Germline assignment: CDR1 SGHNT and CDR2 YENEEA.

The V call is TRBV7-9, the J call TRBJ2-5; D gene ambiguous. CDR1 is SEHNR, CDR2 FQNEAQ, per germline (reference sequence). V was clipped by 5 bases and J by 3 bases, with 7 bases between them. The CDR3 has 12 amino acids. The CDR3 DNA reads TGTGCCAGCAGCCCCTGGGAAGAGACCCAGTACTTC. Protein: CASSPWEETQYF.

This chain links TRBV29-1 with TRBJ2-1, with TRBD2 as a possible D gene (6 bases). The CDR3 contains 18 residues. CDR1 SQVTM and CDR2 ANQGSEA come from the germline V gene. V was cut by 4 bases and J by 6 bases, with 28 bases left in between. The CDR3 region has the DNA TGCAGCGTTGGGTCGAGAGGGTCGGGGGTTAGACGGCGCAATGAGCAGTTCTTC. It encodes CSVGSRGSGVRRRNEQFF.

This chain uses TRBV18 with TRBJ2-2; the match to TRBD2 covers 11 bases. This CDR3 region has 16 residues. Germline CDR1 KGHSH, CDR2 LQKENI. Trimming took 2 bases from V and 2 from J; bases not matched to a gene: 1. CDR3 residues: CASSPGLAGNTGELFF. The CDR3 DNA follows: TGTGCCAGCTCACCAGGACTAGCGGGTAACACCGGGGAGCTGTTTTTT. The full variable domain, in which reference TRBV18 and TRBJ2-2 provide the parts outside the CDR3, is NAGVMQNPRHLVRRRGQEARLRCSPMKGHSHVYWYRQLPEEGLKFMVYLQKENIIDESGMPKERFSAEFPKEGPSILRIQQVVRGDSAAYFCASSPGLAGNTGELFFGEGSRLTVL.

A single count supports this clone. The gene calls are TRBV27 and TRBJ2-5; TRBD1 matches 7 bases. V lost 5 bases to trimming and J lost 4 bases; unmatched junction nucleotides: 13. Germline-derived CDR1 and CDR2 are MNHEY and SMNVEV (reference sequence). This CDR3 is built from 16 residues. As DNA, the CDR3 is TGTGCCAGCAGTCCAGTGACAGGGCCAGGTGGAGAGACCCAGTACTTC. This translates into CASSPVTGPGGETQYF.

V is TRBV29-1 and J is TRBJ2-7; possible D gene TRBD2, 5 bases. CDR1 is SQVTM, CDR2 ANQGSEA, per germline. Trimming removed 4 bases from V and 5 bases from J, with 27 bases in between. The CDR3 length is 17 residues. The CDR3 is CSVGGTSGLKFVDEQYF. In DNA, the CDR3 is TGCAGCGTTGGGGGAACCTCAGGACTTAAGTTTGTGGACGAGCAGTACTTC.

This clone is labeled large (0.1 to 1%). The chain links TRBV2 to TRBJ2-7; 8 nucleotides align to TRBD1. This CDR3 spans 16 amino acids. V trimming: 0 bases; J trimming: 5 bases; junction bases outside the gene matches: 9. CDR1 is SNHLY, CDR2 FYNNEI, per germline. CDR3 nucleotide sequence: TGTGCCAGCAGTGAAGCCTCAGGGGGCTATTTCAACGAGCAGTACTTC. This codes for CASSEASGGYFNEQYF.

CDR3 bases: TGTGCCAGCAGCTTAGCGTCGGTGTACAATGAGCAGTTCTTC. Translating it yields CASSLASVYNEQFF. The genes are TRBV7-2 and TRBJ2-1, with unresolved D. V lost 0 bases and J lost 4, with 7 bases in between. Per the germline V gene, CDR1 is SGHTA and CDR2 is FQGNSA. The CDR3 is 14 residues long.

V usage is TRBV30 and J usage is TRBJ2-5; no clear D. Trimming removed 2 bases from V and 1 base from J, with 2 bases in between. The CDR3 has 11 amino acids. Per germline, CDR1 GTSNPN and CDR2 SVGIG (reference sequence). Here the CDR3 DNA reads TGTGCCTGGAGTCCCCAAGAGACCCAGTACTTC. Protein sequence: CAWSPQETQYF. The entire variable domain, with the rest obtained from reference TRBV30 and TRBJ2-5, is as follows: SQTIHQWPATLVQPVGSPLSLECTVEGTSNPNLYWYRQAAGRGLQLLFYSVGIGQISSEVPQNLSASRPQDRQFILSSKKLLLSDSGFYLCAWSPQETQYFGPGTRLLVL.

This chain connects TRBV27 to TRBJ2-3, with 7 bases fitting TRBD2. This CDR3 has 14 amino acids. Germline V lookup: CDR1 MNHEY, CDR2 SMNVEV (reference sequence). V was clipped by 7 bases and J by 3 bases; unmatched bases: 7. CDR3 in amino acids: CASTPMGGTDTQYF. For the CDR3, the DNA is TGTGCCAGCACCCCCATGGGGGGGACAGATACGCAGTATTTT.

The CDR3 protein is CASSEVGLGISYNSPLHF. DNA of the CDR3: TGTGCCAGCAGTGAAGTGGGCCTGGGAATATCCTATAATTCACCCCTCCACTTT. The chain joins TRBV6-1 to TRBJ1-6; D unresolved. With 1 base removed from V and 1 base from J, the gap between germline ends came to 14 bases. The CDR3 totals 18 residues. Germline CDR1 and CDR2: MNHNS and SASEGT.

In this sample, this clone turned up a few times. The chain links TRBV7-6 to TRBJ2-3; D uncertain. Germline V CDR1 and CDR2: SGHVS, FNYEAQ. The CDR3 extends over 13 amino acids. With 8 bases removed from V and 0 bases from J, the gap between germline ends came to 9 bases. CDR3 sequence (DNA): TGTGCCAGCTCCGGAGAGAGCACAGATACGCAGTATTTT. It specifies CASSGESTDTQYF.

The chain joins TRBV7-2 to TRBJ1-5; D possibly corresponds to TRBD1 (6 bases). The CDR3 loop spans 15 amino acids. V was pared by 5 bases and J by 3 bases, with 14 bases between. Germline CDR1 is SGHTA and CDR2 is FQGNSA. CDR3 protein: CASSISRGHNQPQHF. The CDR3 DNA reads TGTGCCAGCAGCATTAGCAGGGGCCACAATCAGCCCCAGCATTTT.

The V call is TRBV7-2, the J call TRBJ2-1; 8 nucleotides line up with TRBD2. This CDR3 is built from 16 residues. CDR1 and CDR2 from the germline V gene are SGHTA and FQGNSA. V dropped 1 base and J dropped 2; count of bases not matched to a gene: 4. CDR3 loop: CASSLVGSGTYNEQFF. The CDR3, as DNA: TGTGCCAGCAGCTTAGTCGGTAGCGGGACCTACAATGAGCAGTTCTTC.

The chain uses TRBV29-1 and TRBJ2-5, with D possibly TRBD2 on 7 matching bases. The ends were cut back, 0 bases at V and 4 bases at J, with 15 bases in the middle. The CDR3 is 15 amino acids. Germline CDR1 and CDR2: SQVTM and ANQGSEA. This chain's CDR3 is CSVEEAGALGETQYF. For the CDR3, the DNA is TGCAGCGTTGAAGAGGCGGGGGCTCTCGGAGAGACCCAGTACTTC.

The V call is TRBV5-8, the J call TRBJ1-6; possibly TRBD1 for D (6 bases). The CDR3 loop spans 14 amino acids. Per the germline V gene, CDR1 is SGHTS and CDR2 is YDEGEE. Trimming shortened V by 2 bases and J by 9 bases, and 12 bases separated the two germline ends. CDR3 in amino acids: CASSFQGFASPLHF. The CDR3 region has the DNA TGTGCCAGCAGCTTTCAGGGGTTTGCTTCACCCCTCCACTTT. The entire variable domain, with the rest obtained from reference TRBV5-8 and TRBJ1-6, is as follows: EAGVTQSPTHLIKTRGQQATLRCSPISGHTSVYWYQQALGLGLQFLLWYDEGEERNRGNFPPRFSGRQFPNYSSELNVNALELEDSALYLCASSFQGFASPLHFGNGTRLTVT.

For the CDR3, the DNA is TGTGCCGCCGTTAGGTACACCGGGGAGCTGTTTTTT. Its translation is CAAVRYTGELFF. V and J are TRBV28 and TRBJ2-2; D not resolved. V lost 11 bases and J lost 3, with 10 bases in between. Germline V gives CDR1 MDHEN, CDR2 SYDVKM. The CDR3 length is 12 residues.